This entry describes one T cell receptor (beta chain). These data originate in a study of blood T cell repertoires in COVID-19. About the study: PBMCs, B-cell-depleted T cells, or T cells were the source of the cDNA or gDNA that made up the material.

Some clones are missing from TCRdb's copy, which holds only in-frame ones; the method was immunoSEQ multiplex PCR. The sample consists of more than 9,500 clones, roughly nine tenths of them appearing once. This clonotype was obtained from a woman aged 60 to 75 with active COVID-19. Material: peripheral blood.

CDR3 region: CASSRTVWETQYF. The CDR3 DNA follows: TGTGCCAGCAGTCGGACAGTGTGGGAGACCCAGTACTTC. The chain is built from TRBV12-3 or TRBV12-4 and TRBJ2-5; maybe TRBD1 (6 bases). V dropped 5 bases and J dropped 5 bases, with 12 bases sitting between them. The CDR3 sequence is 13 residues long.